A single T cell receptor beta chain is shown here with its context. This CDR3 is missing its conserved last phenylalanine or tryptophan, likely due to a read error. RNA extraction and reverse transcription yielded cDNA as sequencing template. Repertoires were generated with immunoSEQ multiplex PCR, while TCRdb's copy carries only in-frame clones and drops some. The data hold hundreds of thousands of clones, with about 53% observed a single time. This sample was included in a study of CD8+ T cells in alopecia areata. Trimming removed 4 bases from V and 11 bases from J; junction bases left unmatched: 5. CDR3 size: 11 residues. CDR1 is DFQATT, CDR2 SNEGSKA, per germline (reference sequence).

V gene TRBV20-1 combines with J gene TRBJ1-1; 9 bases fit TRBD1. The sequence derives from a human donor with alopecia areata. Material: CD4+ T cells sorted from blood, obtained at week 0. The CDR3 sequence is CSAKGQGTAFI. CDR3 DNA sequence: TGCAGTGCTAAGGGACAGGGAACGGCTTTCATT.